The 21 T cell receptor beta chains presented below share a single source sample, sequenced in a study of blood T cell repertoires in COVID-19. Profiling relied on immunoSEQ multiplex PCR, and the TCRdb table lists in-frame clones only, not all of them. The table shows approximately 240,000 clones, with around nine tenths occurring only once. Sequencing was carried out using PBMCs or T cells enriched from blood (not recorded which). These receptors were obtained from a woman under 30 who had recovered from COVID-19.

The V gene is TRBV11-3, the J gene TRBJ2-5; the D gene is possibly TRBD1 (6 bases). Germline V lookup: CDR1 SGHNT, CDR2 YENEEA. There are 14 residues in the CDR3. The V and J ends lost 4 bases and 1 base respectively, with 10 bases between them. The CDR3 reads CASSYTDSQETQYF. The CDR3 coding sequence is TGTGCCAGCAGCTATACGGACAGCCAAGAGACCCAGTACTTC.

The V call is TRBV25-1, the J call TRBJ2-5; no firm D call. The CDR3 consists of 11 residues. The V end lost 1 base, the J end lost 5 bases, and 2 bases lay between the germline ends. Germline CDR1 reads MGHDK; CDR2 reads SYGVNS. The CDR3 spells CASSESETQYF. The CDR3 DNA reads TGTGCCAGCAGTGAATCGGAGACCCAGTACTTC.

The V and J genes are TRBV5-1 and TRBJ2-1; D unclear. CDR3 size: 13 residues. From germline, CDR1 is SGHRS and CDR2 YFSETQ. Trimming cost V 0 bases and J 8 bases, with 9 bases left between them. The CDR3 here is CASSLVLGHEQFF. CDR3 sequence (DNA): TGCGCCAGCAGCTTGGTTCTAGGCCATGAGCAGTTCTTC.

The V gene is TRBV19, the J gene TRBJ1-2, with 8 bases identical to TRBD1. V lost 3 bases and J lost 7; bases outside the gene matches: 10. This CDR3 is 15 amino acids long. Germline values: CDR1 LNHDA, CDR2 SQIVND (reference sequence). The CDR3 is CASSITQGARGGYTF. DNA for the CDR3: TGTGCCAGTAGTATCACTCAGGGGGCGCGGGGTGGCTACACCTTC.

V usage is TRBV6-5 and J usage is TRBJ2-1, with 11 bases matching TRBD2. Germline V CDR1 and CDR2: MNHEY, SVGAGI. With V trimmed by 8 bases and J by 6 bases, 6 bases remained unmatched. This CDR3 region has 14 residues. CDR3 DNA sequence: TGTGCCAGCGCTAGTCTAGCGGGAGGCAATGAGCAGTTCTTC. This gives the protein CASASLAGGNEQFF.

The chain joins TRBV29-1 to TRBJ1-5; 7 bases line up with TRBD1. The CDR3 sequence is 13 residues long. The V and J ends lost 7 bases and 3 bases, in that order; junction bases with no gene match: 6. Germline CDR1 reads SQVTM; CDR2 reads ANQGSEA. CDR3 in amino acids: CSAATGVNQPQHF. DNA of the CDR3: TGCAGCGCTGCAACAGGGGTCAATCAGCCCCAGCATTTT.

The CDR3 DNA sequence: TGTGCCACCAGCGGGGAGAAGGGGACTAGCGGAACAGATACGCAGTATTTT. Protein: CATSGEKGTSGTDTQYF. The chain links TRBV15 to TRBJ2-3; 11 bases agree with TRBD2. The CDR3 length is 17 residues. The V segment lost 5 bases and the J segment 3 bases; nucleotides outside the gene matches: 10. Germline V lookup: CDR1 LNHNV, CDR2 YYDKDF (reference sequence).

The chain employs TRBV7-6 and TRBJ2-2; perhaps TRBD1 as D (6 bases). The CDR3 is 14 residues long. V dropped 4 bases and J dropped 1 base, with 7 bases sitting between them. Germline CDR1 reads SGHVS; CDR2 reads FNYEAQ. This CDR3 reads CASSYRVNTGELFF. The CDR3 DNA is TGTGCCAGCAGCTACAGGGTGAACACCGGGGAGCTGTTTTTT. The full variable domain, rest sourced from reference TRBV7-6 and TRBJ2-2, is GAGVSQSPRYKVTKRGQDVALRCDPISGHVSLYWYRQALGQGPEFLTYFNYEAQQDKSGLPNDRFSAERPEGSISTLTIQRTEQRDSAMYRCASSYRVNTGELFFGEGSRLTVL.

This rearrangement joins TRBV28 to TRBJ2-7; unclear D gene. CDR3 length: 13 amino acids. Per the germline V gene, CDR1 is MDHEN and CDR2 is SYDVKM. Deletions cut 3 bases from V and 2 bases from J, with 8 bases between. CDR3: CASSFEQTYEQYF. The CDR3 region has the DNA TGTGCCAGCAGTTTCGAACAGACCTACGAGCAGTACTTC.

V gene TRBV7-2 combines with J gene TRBJ1-2; 7 nucleotides match TRBD1. Germline V lookup: CDR1 SGHTA, CDR2 FQGNSA. V gave up 3 bases and J gave up 7 bases; unmatched junction bases: 8. This CDR3 spans 14 amino acids. DNA for the CDR3: TGTGCCAGCAGCTTCAGAAGACAGGGAAGTGGCTACACCTTC. Amino acids: CASSFRRQGSGYTF.

The rearrangement links TRBV11-3 to TRBJ2-1; 12 positions match TRBD2. The CDR3 is made up of 18 amino acids. The V gene end was trimmed by 5 bases and the J gene end by 6 bases; junction bases not matched to a gene: 14. Germline CDR1 SGHNT, CDR2 YENEEA. The CDR3 spells CASSPASGGASRSNEQFF. CDR3 DNA: TGTGCCAGCAGCCCCGCTAGCGGGGGGGCCTCTCGGTCCAATGAGCAGTTCTTC.

The chain joins TRBV3-1 (or the pseudogene TRBV3-2) to TRBJ1-5; 11 bases are shared with TRBD1. The V segment lost 3 bases and the J segment 6 bases; nucleotides outside the gene matches: 7. Germline V CDR1 and CDR2: LGHDT, YNNKEL (reference sequence). CDR3 length: 16 amino acids. The CDR3 bases are TGTGCCAGCAGCCAGTCCGGGACAGGGGGGTCTCAGCCCCAGCATTTT. Translating gives CASSQSGTGGSQPQHF.

This chain connects TRBV27 to TRBJ2-7; possibly TRBD1 for D (6 bases). Germline V gene lookup returns CDR1 MNHEY and CDR2 SMNVEV (reference sequence). V was pared by 2 bases and J by 4 bases, with 15 bases between. The CDR3 covers 15 residues. The CDR3 coding sequence is TGTGCCAGCAGTTTAGCAGGGGCGGTCGGATACGAGCAGTACTTC. It translates to CASSLAGAVGYEQYF.

The chain combines TRBV7-2 with TRBJ1-1; tentative D call: TRBD1 (5 bases). The CDR3 has 14 residues. Germline V lookup: CDR1 SGHTA, CDR2 FQGNSA. V was shortened by 3 bases and J by 5 bases, with 13 bases between the two germline ends. The CDR3 coding sequence is TGTGCCAGCAGCTTCTCCAGGGTAGGGACTGAAGCTTTCTTT. Its protein product is CASSFSRVGTEAFF.

This clone was seen a single time. The rearrangement links TRBV9 to TRBJ1-2; D is perhaps TRBD1 (6 bases). V lost 3 bases to trimming and J lost 4 bases, with 13 bases between them. The germline CDR1 and CDR2 sequences are SGDLS and YYNGEE. The CDR3 is made up of 14 amino acids. The CDR3 region has the DNA TGTGCCAGCAGCGCCCAGGGGCAGGGCTATGGCTACACCTTC. It specifies CASSAQGQGYGYTF.

This clone has just a few counts. CDR3 loop: CASSQVKSQPQHF. CDR3 DNA: TGCGCCAGCAGCCAAGTCAAGAGTCAGCCCCAGCATTTT. The gene calls are TRBV4-1 and TRBJ1-5; D is ambiguous. The CDR3 covers 13 residues. Trimming pared 1 base from V and 6 bases from J, leaving 7 bases between. Germline loops: CDR1 MGHRA, CDR2 YSYEKL.

This clone showed up just once. The chain uses TRBV5-5 and TRBJ1-1; D remains ambiguous. Between the trimmed V and J ends, which lost 3 bases and 0 bases, there was a span of 6 bases. Germline CDR1 and CDR2: SGHKS and YYEKEE (reference sequence). This CDR3 has 13 amino acids. CDR3 region: CASSSGMNTEAFF. In DNA, the CDR3 is TGTGCCAGCAGCTCGGGTATGAACACTGAAGCTTTCTTT. The variable domain in full, completed from reference TRBV5-5 and TRBJ1-1, reads DAGVTQSPTHLIKTRGQQVTLRCSPISGHKSVSWYQQVLGQGPQFIFQYYEKEERGRGNFPDRFSARQFPNYSSELNVNALLLGDSALYLCASSSGMNTEAFFGQGTRLTVV.

This sequence joins TRBV18 and TRBJ1-1; the match to TRBD1 covers 9 bases. Germline V gene data show CDR1 as KGHSH and CDR2 as LQKENI. V was clipped by 3 bases and J by 4 bases; unmatched bases: 3. This CDR3 is built from 14 residues. Here the CDR3 DNA reads TGTGCCAGCTCACCGGGACAGGGCTTCACTGAAGCTTTCTTT. Translation gives CASSPGQGFTEAFF. The variable domain in full, completed from reference TRBV18 and TRBJ1-1, reads NAGVMQNPRHLVRRRGQEARLRCSPMKGHSHVYWYRQLPEEGLKFMVYLQKENIIDESGMPKERFSAEFPKEGPSILRIQQVVRGDSAAYFCASSPGQGFTEAFFGQGTRLTVV.

CDR3 DNA sequence: TGTGCCAGCAGCTTAGGGGGCCAGAGCACTGAAGCTTTCTTT. As protein: CASSLGGQSTEAFF. The chain has TRBV7-2 and TRBJ1-1; tentative D call: TRBD1 (5 bases). V was shortened by 1 base and J by 4 bases, with 10 bases between the two germline ends. This CDR3 is built from 14 residues. Looked up from germline, CDR1 is SGHTA and CDR2 is FQGNSA.

V gene TRBV5-4 combines with J gene TRBJ1-6; D possibly corresponds to TRBD1 (5 bases). Trimming cost V 3 bases and J 10 bases, with 11 bases left between them. Germline CDR1 is SGHNT and CDR2 is YYREEE (reference sequence). This CDR3 has 13 amino acids. The CDR3 DNA reads as TGTGCCAGCAGCTCGGCAGGGTACTCACCCCTCCACTTT. Protein sequence: CASSSAGYSPLHF.

The J gene is TRBJ1-1, the V gene TRBV20-1, with 7 positions matching TRBD1. This CDR3 is built from 15 residues. V was pared by 3 bases and J by 4 bases, with 11 bases of the junction left unmatched. Germline CDR1 reads DFQATT; CDR2 reads SNEGSKA (reference sequence). CDR3 coding DNA: TGCAGTGCTAGTTTAGGGGGCTCAGTCAGCACTGAAGCTTTCTTT. As protein: CSASLGGSVSTEAFF.